These T cell receptor beta chains were read from a single sample in a study of blood T cell repertoires in COVID-19. Assay: immunoSEQ multiplex PCR; the TCRdb copy retains only in-frame clones and omits some. The table records under 200,000 clones, 88% of them present only once. The specimen was peripheral blood. These receptors were obtained from a middle-aged man with active or convalescent COVID-19. Each CDR3 is given without its conserved first and last residue. The order of the fields is V gene, CDR3 length, CDR3 protein.

TRBV3-1/TRBV3-2 14 ASSQNRLEGPGELF
TRBV7-2 15 ASSDSAGFSSYNEQF
TRBV2 13 ASSKDGEWGETQY
TRBV19 11 ASSVNSGNTIY
TRBV3-1/TRBV3-2 9 ASSHHYEQY
TRBV7-2 12 ASSASGQDYEQY
TRBV29-1 9 SVVNLASAF
TRBV6-5 11 ASSFRDREKQY
TRBV10-3 11 AISEQGREKLF
TRBV6-5 12 ASAVGAFPYEQY
TRBV28 13 ASRRGGSTYNEQF
TRBV19 12 ASSIRQGQETQY
TRBV24-1 14 ATSDSESPSRDTQY
TRBV11-1 14 ASSPAGTGGNTKAF
TRBV11-2 13 ASSRGRAMDTEAF
TRBV7-9 13 ASSSGQPTYYGYT
TRBV7-3 19 ASSLTLIERGQGKYQETQY
TRBV28 14 ASSLWTGDLNTEAF
TRBV12-3/TRBV12-4 11 ASSLGYSYEQY
TRBV12-5 14 ASGLLTGGGGQPQH
TRBV14 14 ASSPSLAGVMHEQF
TRBV30 18 AWSVVWSSGMYGGTGELF
TRBV6-1 13 ASSIRDGNNQPQH
TRBV14 13 ASSQGDSSNEKLF
TRBV7-9 13 ASSLAGRAESPLH
TRBV5-1 16 ASSLDVLAGGVGTEAF
TRBV29-1 12 SVERTRRGNEQF
TRBV2 11 ATSRGLGEKLF
TRBV6-2/TRBV6-3 16 ASSEIRTGPHWNQPQH
TRBV6-5 14 ASSYSGGVGNSPLH
TRBV5-6 13 ASSLKLADKNIQY
TRBV5-6 13 ASSSIRGSDYGYT
TRBV27 12 ASSIAGGGAEQF
TRBV19 15 AGSIEQGGSGANVLT
TRBV7-8 17 ASSLALRGALVMVYEQY
TRBV9 10 ASGSRLHEQF
TRBV6-5 13 ASSYTGSGNQPQH
TRBV11-2 11 ASSLDRAHEQY
TRBV5-6 16 ASSWETFGTGINYGYT
TRBV28 13 ASSLAGVSSDTQY
TRBV7-2 13 ASSLVTLAGNEQF
TRBV28 13 ASSTPGQMNTEAF
TRBV28 15 ASSLSRTGLHHTEAF
TRBV12-5 14 ASGPVGSLYNSPLH
TRBV28 14 ASSLRDSPMRTEAF
TRBV4-1 14 ASSQDQGLAKNIQY
TRBV18 14 ASSQRGTGNTGELF
TRBV9 9 ASASQGHYT
TRBV5-1 14 ASSLTSMEVTGELF
TRBV10-3 15 AISESGGGAGANVLT
TRBV19 13 ASRLSWDLTYEQY
TRBV24-1 10 ATGGLSNEQF
TRBV10-3 12 AISDSGATGELF
TRBV27 11 ASTRSGNNEQY
TRBV29-1 12 SAAADNSGNTIY
TRBV4-2 15 ASSQDFGAGSSYEQY
TRBV5-8 12 ASSLRGANTEAF
TRBV24-1 12 ATGWGQGNQPQH
TRBV9 11 ASSVVLSHEQF